The T cell receptor (beta chain) described here comes from a study of cytomegalovirus exposure and HLA in healthy donors. Across the study: Across some 400 genotyped donors, approximately 81% landed in the Caucasian-associated ancestry cluster. The study, taken as a whole, reports: Reportedly, diagnosis of cytomegalovirus status by the classifier showed high specificity and sensitivity. An Asian-associated ancestry cluster reportedly showed fewer N-insertions than the roughly 700-donor mean in a later analysis.

Primers included in the PCR were 60 Vbeta and 13 Jbeta primers. Repertoires were generated with immunoSEQ multiplex PCR, while TCRdb's copy carries only in-frame clones and drops some. Found here are around 190,000 clones, around 77% of them singletons; the top ten hold 2.9%. To note about this clone: Its antigen remains unidentified.

V lost 1 base and J lost 0, with 10 bases in between. The CDR3 is 16 amino acids. Germline-derived CDR1 and CDR2 are SGHVS and FQNEAQ. The chain links TRBV7-8 to TRBJ1-3; D is undetermined. This sequence was found in a woman aged 25-40 years in good health and CMV-seronegative. Sequenced material: PBMCs. CDR3 loop: CASSLVGGSSGNTIYF. The CDR3, as DNA: TGTGCCAGCAGCTTAGTCGGCGGGAGCTCTGGAAACACCATATATTTT.